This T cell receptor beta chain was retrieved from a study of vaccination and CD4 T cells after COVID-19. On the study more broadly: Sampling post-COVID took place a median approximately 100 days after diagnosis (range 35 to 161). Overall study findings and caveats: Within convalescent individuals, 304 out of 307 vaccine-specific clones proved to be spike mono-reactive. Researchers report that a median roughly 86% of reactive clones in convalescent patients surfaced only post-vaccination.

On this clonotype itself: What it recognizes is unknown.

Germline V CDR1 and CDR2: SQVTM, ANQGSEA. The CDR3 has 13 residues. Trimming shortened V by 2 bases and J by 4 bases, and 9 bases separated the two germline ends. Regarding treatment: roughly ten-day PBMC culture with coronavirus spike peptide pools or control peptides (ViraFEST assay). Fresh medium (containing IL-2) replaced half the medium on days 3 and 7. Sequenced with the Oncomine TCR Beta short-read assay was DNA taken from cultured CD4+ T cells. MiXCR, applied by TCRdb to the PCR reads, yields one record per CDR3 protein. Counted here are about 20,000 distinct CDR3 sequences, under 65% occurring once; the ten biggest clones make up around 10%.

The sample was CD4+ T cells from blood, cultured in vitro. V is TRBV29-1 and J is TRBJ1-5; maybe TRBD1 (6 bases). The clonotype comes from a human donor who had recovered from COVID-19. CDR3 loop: CSVETGPNQPQHF. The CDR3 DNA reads TGCAGCGTTGAAACAGGGCCAAATCAGCCCCAGCATTTT. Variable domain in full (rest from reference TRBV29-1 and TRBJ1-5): SAVISQKPSRDICQRGTSLTIQCQVDSQVTMMFWYRQQPGQSLTLIATANQGSEATYESGFVIDKFPISRPNLTFSTLTVSNMSPEDSSIYLCSVETGPNQPQHFGDGTRLSIL.